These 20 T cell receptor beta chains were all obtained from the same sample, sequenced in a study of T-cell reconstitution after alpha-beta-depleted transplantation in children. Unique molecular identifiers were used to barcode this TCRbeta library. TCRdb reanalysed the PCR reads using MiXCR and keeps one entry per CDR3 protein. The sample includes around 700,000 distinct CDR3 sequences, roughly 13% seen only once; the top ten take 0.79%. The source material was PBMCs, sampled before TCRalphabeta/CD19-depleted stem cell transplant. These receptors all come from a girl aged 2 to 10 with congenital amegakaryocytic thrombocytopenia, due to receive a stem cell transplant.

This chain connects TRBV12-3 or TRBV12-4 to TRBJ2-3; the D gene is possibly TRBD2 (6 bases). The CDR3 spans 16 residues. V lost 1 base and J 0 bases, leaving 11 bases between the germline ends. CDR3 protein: CASSLGGSGSTDTQYF. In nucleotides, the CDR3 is TGTGCCAGCAGTTTAGGAGGTAGCGGTAGCACAGATACGCAGTATTTT.

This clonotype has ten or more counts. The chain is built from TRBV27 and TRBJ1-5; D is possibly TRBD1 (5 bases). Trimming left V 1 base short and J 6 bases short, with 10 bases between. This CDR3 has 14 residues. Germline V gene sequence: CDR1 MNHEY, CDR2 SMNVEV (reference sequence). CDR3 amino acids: CASSLFWGSQPQHF. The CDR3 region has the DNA TGTGCCAGCAGTTTATTCTGGGGGTCTCAGCCCCAGCATTTT.

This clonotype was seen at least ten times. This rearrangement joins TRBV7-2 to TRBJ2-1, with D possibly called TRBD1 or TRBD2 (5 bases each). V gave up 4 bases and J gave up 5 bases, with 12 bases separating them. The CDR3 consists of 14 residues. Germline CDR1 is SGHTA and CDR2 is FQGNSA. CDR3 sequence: CASSSSRDHNEQFF. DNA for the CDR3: TGTGCCAGCAGCTCAAGCCGGGACCACAATGAGCAGTTCTTC.

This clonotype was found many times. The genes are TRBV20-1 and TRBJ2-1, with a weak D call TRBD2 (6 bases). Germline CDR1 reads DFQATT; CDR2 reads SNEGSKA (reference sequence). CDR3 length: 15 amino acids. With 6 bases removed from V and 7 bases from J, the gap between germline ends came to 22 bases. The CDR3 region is CSAEKERVRSNEQFF. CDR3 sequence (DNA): TGCAGTGCGGAAAAAGAGCGGGTGAGGAGTAATGAGCAGTTCTTC.

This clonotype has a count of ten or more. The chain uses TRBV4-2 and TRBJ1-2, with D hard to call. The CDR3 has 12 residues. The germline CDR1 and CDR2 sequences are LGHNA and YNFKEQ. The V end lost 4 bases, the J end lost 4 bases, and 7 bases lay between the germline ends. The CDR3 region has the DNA TGTGCCAGCAGCCTCGCAGCCTATGGCTACACCTTC. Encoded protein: CASSLAAYGYTF.

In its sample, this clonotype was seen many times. CDR3 residues: CASSVTSGRGYNEQFF. CDR3 coding DNA: TGTGCCAGCAGCGTTACTAGCGGCCGGGGATACAATGAGCAGTTCTTC. The genes are TRBV5-5 and TRBJ2-1, with TRBD2 matching 8 bases. The CDR3 sequence is 16 residues long. V lost 4 bases, J lost 4 bases, and 10 bases stayed unmatched. CDR1 SGHKS and CDR2 YYEKEE come from the germline V gene (reference sequence).

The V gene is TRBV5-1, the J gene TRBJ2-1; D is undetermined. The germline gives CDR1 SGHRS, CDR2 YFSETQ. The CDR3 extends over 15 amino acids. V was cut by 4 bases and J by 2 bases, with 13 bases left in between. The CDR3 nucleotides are TGCGCCAGCAGCCCTAGTCTCGGTCCCTACAATGAGCAGTTCTTC. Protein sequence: CASSPSLGPYNEQFF.

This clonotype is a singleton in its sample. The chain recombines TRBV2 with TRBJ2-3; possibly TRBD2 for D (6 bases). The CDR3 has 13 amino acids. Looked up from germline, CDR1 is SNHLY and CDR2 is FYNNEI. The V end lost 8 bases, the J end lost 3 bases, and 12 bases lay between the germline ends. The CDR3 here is CASYRERTDTQYF. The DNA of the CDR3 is TGTGCCAGCTATCGGGAGAGGACAGATACGCAGTATTTT.

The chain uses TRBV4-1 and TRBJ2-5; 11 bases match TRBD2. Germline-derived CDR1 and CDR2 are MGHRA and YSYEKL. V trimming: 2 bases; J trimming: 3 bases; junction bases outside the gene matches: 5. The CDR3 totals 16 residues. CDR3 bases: TGCGCCAGCAGCCAATATGAGGGACTAGCGGAAGAGACCCAGTACTTC. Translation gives CASSQYEGLAEETQYF.

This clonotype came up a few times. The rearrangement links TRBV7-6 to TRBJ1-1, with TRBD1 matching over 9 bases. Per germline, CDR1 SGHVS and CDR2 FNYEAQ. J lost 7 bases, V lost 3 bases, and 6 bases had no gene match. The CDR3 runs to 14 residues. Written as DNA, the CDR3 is TGTGCCAGCAGCTTTGGACAGGGGAGGAGTGAAGCTTTCTTT. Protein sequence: CASSFGQGRSEAFF. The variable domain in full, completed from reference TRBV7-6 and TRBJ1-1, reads GAGVSQSPRYKVTKRGQDVALRCDPISGHVSLYWYRQALGQGPEFLTYFNYEAQQDKSGLPNDRFSAERPEGSISTLTIQRTEQRDSAMYRCASSFGQGRSEAFFGQGTRLTVV.

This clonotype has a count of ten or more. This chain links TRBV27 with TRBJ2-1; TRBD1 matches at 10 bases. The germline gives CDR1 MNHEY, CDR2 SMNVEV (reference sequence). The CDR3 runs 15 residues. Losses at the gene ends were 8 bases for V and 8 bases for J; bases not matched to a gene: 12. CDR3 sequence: CASSPLGTGVHEQFF. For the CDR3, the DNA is TGTGCCAGCTCCCCCCTTGGGACAGGGGTGCATGAGCAGTTCTTC.

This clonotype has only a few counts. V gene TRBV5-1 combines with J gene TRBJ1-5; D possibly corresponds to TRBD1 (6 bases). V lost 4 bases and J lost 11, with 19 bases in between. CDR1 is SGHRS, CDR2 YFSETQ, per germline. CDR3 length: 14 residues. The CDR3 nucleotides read TGCGCCAGCAGCCTATTCCCAGACAGGCAAACCCAGCATTTT. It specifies CASSLFPDRQTQHF.

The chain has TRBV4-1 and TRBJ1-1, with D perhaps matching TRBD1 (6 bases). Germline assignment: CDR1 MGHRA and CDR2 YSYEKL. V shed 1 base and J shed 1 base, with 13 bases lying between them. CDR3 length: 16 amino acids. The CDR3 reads CASSQGDRRTNTEAFF. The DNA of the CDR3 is TGCGCCAGCAGCCAAGGTGACAGGAGGACGAACACTGAAGCTTTCTTT.

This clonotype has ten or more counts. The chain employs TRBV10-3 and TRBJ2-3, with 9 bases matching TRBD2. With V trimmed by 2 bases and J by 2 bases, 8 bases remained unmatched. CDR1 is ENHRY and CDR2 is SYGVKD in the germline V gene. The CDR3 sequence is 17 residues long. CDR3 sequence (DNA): TGTGCCATCAGTGAGCAGTCAAGACTAGCGGTCACAGATACGCAGTATTTT. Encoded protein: CAISEQSRLAVTDTQYF.

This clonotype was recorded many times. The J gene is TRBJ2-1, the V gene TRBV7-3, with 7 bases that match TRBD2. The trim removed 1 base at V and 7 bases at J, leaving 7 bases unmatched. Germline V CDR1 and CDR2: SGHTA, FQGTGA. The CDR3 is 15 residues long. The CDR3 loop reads CASSLITGGPNEQFF. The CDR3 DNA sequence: TGTGCCAGCAGCTTAATAACGGGAGGACCTAATGAGCAGTTCTTC.

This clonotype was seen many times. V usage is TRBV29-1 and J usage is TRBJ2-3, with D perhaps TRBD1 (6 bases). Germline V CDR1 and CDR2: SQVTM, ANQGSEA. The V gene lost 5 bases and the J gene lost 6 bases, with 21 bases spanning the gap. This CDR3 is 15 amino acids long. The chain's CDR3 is CSVHGAGDSLDTQYF. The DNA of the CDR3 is TGCAGCGTTCACGGGGCAGGGGATAGTTTGGATACGCAGTATTTT.

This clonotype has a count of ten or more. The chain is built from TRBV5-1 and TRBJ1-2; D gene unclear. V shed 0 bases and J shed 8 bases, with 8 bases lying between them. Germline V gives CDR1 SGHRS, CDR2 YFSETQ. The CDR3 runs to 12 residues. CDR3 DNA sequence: TGCGCCAGCAGCTTGGAAAGACGGGGCTACACCTTC. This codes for CASSLERRGYTF.

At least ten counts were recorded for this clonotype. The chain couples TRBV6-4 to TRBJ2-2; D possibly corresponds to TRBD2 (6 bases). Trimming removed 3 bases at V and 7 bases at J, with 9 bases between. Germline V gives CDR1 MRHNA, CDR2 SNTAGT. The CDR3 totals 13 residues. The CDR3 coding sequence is TGTGCCAGCAGTGAACGGGAGAGCGGGGAGCTGTTTTTT. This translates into CASSERESGELFF.

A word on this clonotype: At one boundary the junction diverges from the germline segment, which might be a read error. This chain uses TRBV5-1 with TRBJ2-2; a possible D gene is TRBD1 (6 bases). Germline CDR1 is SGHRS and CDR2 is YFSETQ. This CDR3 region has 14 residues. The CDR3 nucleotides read TGCGCCAGCAGCTCCGGGACAAGCACCGGGGAGCTGCTTTTT. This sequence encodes CASSSGTSTGELLF.

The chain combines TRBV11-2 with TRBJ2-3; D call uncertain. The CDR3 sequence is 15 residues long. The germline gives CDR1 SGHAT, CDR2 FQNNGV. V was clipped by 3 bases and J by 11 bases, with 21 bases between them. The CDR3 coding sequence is TGTGCCAGCAGCTTCCCCCCTAATGGGGTCTACGGGCAGTATTTT. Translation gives CASSFPPNGVYGQYF. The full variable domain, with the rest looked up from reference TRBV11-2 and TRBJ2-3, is EAGVAQSPRYKIIEKRQSVAFWCNPISGHATLYWYQQILGQGPKLLIQFQNNGVVDDSQLPKDRFSAERLKGVDSTLKIQPAKLEDSAVYLCASSFPPNGVYGQYFGPGTRLTVL.